These T cell receptor beta chains were read from a single sample in a study of shared clonotypes between healthy human individuals. Clones were read by immunoSEQ multiplex PCR, and TCRdb kept only the in-frame ones, dropping some. The data contain roughly 2.1 million clones, 93% of them seen just once; the ten biggest clones take up under 2%. The sample was naive CD8+ T cells from PBMCs. Receptors were obtained from a man aged 18-30 years in good health. Some clones in this sample may be carry-over from other donors' samples. Each CDR3 is given with its conserved first and last residue. The order of the fields is CDR3 protein, CDR3 DNA, J gene, D gene, clone size, V gene. D genes are given only for firm matches. A clone size is listed for some rows: how often the clone was seen (once, few, many), or a class if it is expanded.

CDR3 protein: CASSYRGGYEQYF
CDR3 DNA: TGTGCCAGCAGCTACAGGGGCGGCTACGAGCAGTACTTC
J gene: TRBJ2-7
D gene: TRBD1
clone size: -
V gene: TRBV27

CDR3 protein: CASSEWGQGARYEQYF
CDR3 DNA: TGTGCCAGCAGTGAATGGGGACAGGGGGCGCGTTACGAGCAGTACTTC
J gene: TRBJ2-7
D gene: TRBD1
clone size: -
V gene: TRBV6-1

CDR3 protein: CASSGDFTLEQYF
CDR3 DNA: TGTGCCAGCAGTGGGGACTTTACCCTCGAGCAGTACTTC
J gene: TRBJ2-7
D gene: -
clone size: -
V gene: TRBV6-1

CDR3 protein: CASSLWRGQSAYNEQFF
CDR3 DNA: TGCGCCAGCAGCTTGTGGCGGGGTCAATCCGCCTACAATGAGCAGTTCTTC
J gene: TRBJ2-1
D gene: -
clone size: -
V gene: TRBV5-1

CDR3 protein: CASSYSGGEVFNEQFF
CDR3 DNA: TGTGCCAGCAGTTACTCCGGCGGAGAGGTCTTCAATGAGCAGTTCTTC
J gene: TRBJ2-1
D gene: -
clone size: -
V gene: TRBV6-5

CDR3 protein: CASSPRLGDNEQFF
CDR3 DNA: TGTGCCAGCAGCCCCCGGTTAGGAGACAATGAGCAGTTCTTC
J gene: TRBJ2-1
D gene: -
clone size: -
V gene: TRBV7-9

CDR3 protein: CASSLRPPGGGTDTQYF
CDR3 DNA: TGTGCCAGCAGCTTACGACCCCCGGGGGGAGGCACAGATACGCAGTATTTT
J gene: TRBJ2-3
D gene: TRBD2
clone size: -
V gene: TRBV11-2

CDR3 protein: CASSGGTGRGYTF
CDR3 DNA: TGTGCCAGCAGTGGCGGGACAGGGCGAGGCTACACCTTC
J gene: TRBJ1-2
D gene: TRBD1
clone size: once
V gene: TRBV25-1

CDR3 protein: CASTLTGGFYEQYF
CDR3 DNA: TGTGCCAGCACCCTCACGGGCGGATTCTACGAGCAGTACTTC
J gene: TRBJ2-7
D gene: -
clone size: -
V gene: TRBV2

CDR3 protein: CSEQGASGEQYF
CDR3 DNA: TGCAGCGAACAGGGGGCCTCGGGCGAGCAGTACTTC
J gene: TRBJ2-7
D gene: TRBD1
clone size: -
V gene: TRBV29-1

CDR3 protein: CASSLGTGATYEQYF
CDR3 DNA: TGTGCCAGCAGCTTAGGGACAGGGGCGACCTACGAGCAGTACTTC
J gene: TRBJ2-7
D gene: TRBD1
clone size: -
V gene: TRBV27

CDR3 protein: CASSLNRVGGAQYF
CDR3 DNA: TGTGCCAGTAGTCTGAACAGGGTCGGTGGGGCCCAGTACTTC
J gene: TRBJ2-7
D gene: -
clone size: -
V gene: TRBV19

CDR3 protein: CASSSRERDSYNEQFF
CDR3 DNA: TGTGCCAGCAGCTCACGAGAGCGGGACTCCTACAATGAGCAGTTCTTC
J gene: TRBJ2-1
D gene: TRBD2
clone size: once
V gene: TRBV11-2

CDR3 protein: CASSFEPGGYNEQFF
CDR3 DNA: TGTGCCAGCAGCTTCGAGCCAGGGGGCTACAATGAGCAGTTCTTC
J gene: TRBJ2-1
D gene: TRBD1
clone size: -
V gene: TRBV11-2